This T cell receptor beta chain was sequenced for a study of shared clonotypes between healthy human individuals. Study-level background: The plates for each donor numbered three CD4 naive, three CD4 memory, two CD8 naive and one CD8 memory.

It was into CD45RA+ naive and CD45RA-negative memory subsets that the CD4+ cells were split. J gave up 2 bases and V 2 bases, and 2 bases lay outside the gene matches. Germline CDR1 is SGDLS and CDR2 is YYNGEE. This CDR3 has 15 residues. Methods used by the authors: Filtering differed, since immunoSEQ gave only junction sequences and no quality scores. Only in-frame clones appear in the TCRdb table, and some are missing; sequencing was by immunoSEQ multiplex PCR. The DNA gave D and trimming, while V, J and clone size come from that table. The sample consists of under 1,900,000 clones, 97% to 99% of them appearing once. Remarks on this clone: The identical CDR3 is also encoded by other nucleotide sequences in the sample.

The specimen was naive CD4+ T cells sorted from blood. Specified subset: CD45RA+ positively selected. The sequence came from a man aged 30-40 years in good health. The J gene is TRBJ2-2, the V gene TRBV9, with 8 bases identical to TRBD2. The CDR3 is CASSVTSGNTGELFF. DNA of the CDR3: TGTGCCAGCAGCGTTACTAGCGGCAACACCGGGGAGCTGTTTTTT.